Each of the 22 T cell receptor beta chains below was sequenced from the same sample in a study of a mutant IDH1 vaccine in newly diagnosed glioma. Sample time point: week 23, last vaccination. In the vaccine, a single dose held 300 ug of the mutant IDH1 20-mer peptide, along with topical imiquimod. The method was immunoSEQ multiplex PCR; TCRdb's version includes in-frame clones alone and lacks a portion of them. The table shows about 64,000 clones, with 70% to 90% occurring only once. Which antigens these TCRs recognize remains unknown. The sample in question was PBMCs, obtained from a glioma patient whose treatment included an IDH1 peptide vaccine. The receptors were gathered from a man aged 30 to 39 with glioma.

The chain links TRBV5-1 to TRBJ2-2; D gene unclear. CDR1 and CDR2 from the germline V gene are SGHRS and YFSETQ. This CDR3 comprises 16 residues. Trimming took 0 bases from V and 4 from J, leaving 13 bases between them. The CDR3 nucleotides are TGCGCCAGCAGCTTGGATGGCTTGTGGGCCACCGGGGAGCTGTTTTTT. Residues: CASSLDGLWATGELFF.

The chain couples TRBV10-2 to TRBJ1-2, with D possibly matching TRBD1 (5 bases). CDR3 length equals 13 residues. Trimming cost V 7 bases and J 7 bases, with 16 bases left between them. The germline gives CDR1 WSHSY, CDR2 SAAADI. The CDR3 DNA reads TGCGCCAGCAATGGGGGAAAGGGAACTGGCTACACCTTC. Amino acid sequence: CASNGGKGTGYTF.

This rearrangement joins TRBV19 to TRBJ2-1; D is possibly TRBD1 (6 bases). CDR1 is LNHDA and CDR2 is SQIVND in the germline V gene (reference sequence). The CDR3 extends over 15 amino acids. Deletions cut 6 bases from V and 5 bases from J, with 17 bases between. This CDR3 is CASSYTRGRNNEQFF. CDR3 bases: TGTGCCAGTAGCTATACCAGGGGCCGAAACAATGAGCAGTTCTTC.

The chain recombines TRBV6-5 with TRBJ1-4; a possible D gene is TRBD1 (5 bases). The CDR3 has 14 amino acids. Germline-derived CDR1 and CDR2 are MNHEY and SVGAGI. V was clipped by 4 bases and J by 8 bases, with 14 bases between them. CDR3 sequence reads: CASSFWQGNEKLFF. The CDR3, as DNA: TGTGCCAGCAGTTTTTGGCAGGGAAACGAAAAACTGTTTTTT.

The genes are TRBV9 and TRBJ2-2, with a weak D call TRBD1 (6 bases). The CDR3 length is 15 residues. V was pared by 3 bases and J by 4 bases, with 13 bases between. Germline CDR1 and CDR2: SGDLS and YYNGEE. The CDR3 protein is CASSGVAGATGELFF. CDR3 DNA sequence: TGTGCCAGCAGCGGGGTTGCAGGGGCCACCGGGGAGCTGTTTTTT.

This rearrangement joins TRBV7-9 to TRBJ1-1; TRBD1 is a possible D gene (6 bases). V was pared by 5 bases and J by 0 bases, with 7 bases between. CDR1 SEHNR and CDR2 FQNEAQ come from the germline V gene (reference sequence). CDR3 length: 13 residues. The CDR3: CASSRQVNTEAFF. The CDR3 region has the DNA TGTGCCAGCAGCCGACAGGTGAACACTGAAGCTTTCTTT.

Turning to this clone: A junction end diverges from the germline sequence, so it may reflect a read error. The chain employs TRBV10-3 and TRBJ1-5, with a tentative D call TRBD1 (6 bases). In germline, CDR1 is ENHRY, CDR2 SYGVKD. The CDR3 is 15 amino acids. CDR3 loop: CASSESAGGNQPQHF. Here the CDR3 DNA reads TGTGCCAGCAGTGAATCGGCAGGGGGCAATCAGCCCCAGCATTTT.

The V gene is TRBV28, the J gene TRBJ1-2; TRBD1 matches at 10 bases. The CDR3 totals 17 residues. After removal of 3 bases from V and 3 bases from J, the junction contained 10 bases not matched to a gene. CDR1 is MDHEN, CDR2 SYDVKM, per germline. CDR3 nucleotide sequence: TGTGCCAGCAGTTTGGGACAGGGGAGATTTATCGACTATGGCTACACCTTC. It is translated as CASSLGQGRFIDYGYTF.

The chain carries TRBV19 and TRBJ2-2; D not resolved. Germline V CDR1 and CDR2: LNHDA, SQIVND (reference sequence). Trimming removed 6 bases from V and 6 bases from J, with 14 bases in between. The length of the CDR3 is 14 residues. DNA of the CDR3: TGTGCCAGTAGCTGGCGATCTGGGTCCGGGGAGCTGTTTTTT. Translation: CASSWRSGSGELFF.

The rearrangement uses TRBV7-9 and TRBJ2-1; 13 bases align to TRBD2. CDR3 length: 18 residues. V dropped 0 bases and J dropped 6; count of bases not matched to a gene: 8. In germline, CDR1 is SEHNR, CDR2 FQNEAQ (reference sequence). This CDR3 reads CASSLATSGGAFTNEQFF. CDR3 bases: TGTGCCAGCAGCTTAGCCACTAGCGGGGGGGCATTTACCAATGAGCAGTTCTTC.

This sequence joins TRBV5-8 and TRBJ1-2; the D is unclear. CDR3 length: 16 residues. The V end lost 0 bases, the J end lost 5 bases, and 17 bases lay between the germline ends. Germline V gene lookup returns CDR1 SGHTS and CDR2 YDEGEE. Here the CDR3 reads CASSLVNRGGPYGYTF. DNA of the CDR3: TGTGCCAGCAGCTTGGTCAACCGGGGTGGGCCTTATGGCTACACCTTC.

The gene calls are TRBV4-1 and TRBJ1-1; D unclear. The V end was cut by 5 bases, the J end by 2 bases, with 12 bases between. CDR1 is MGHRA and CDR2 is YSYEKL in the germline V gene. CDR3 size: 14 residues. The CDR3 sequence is CASSIGPRNTEAFF. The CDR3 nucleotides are TGCGCCAGCAGCATCGGGCCACGTAACACTGAAGCTTTCTTT.

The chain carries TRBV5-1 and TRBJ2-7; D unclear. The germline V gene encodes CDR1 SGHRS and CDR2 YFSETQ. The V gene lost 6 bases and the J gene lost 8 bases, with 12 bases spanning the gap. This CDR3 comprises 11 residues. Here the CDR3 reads CASTLGPQQYF. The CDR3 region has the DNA TGCGCCAGCACCTTAGGGCCCCAGCAGTACTTC.

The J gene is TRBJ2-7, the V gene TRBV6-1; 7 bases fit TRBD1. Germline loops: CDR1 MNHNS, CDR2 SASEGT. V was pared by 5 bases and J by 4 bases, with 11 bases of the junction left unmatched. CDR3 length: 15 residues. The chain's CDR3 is CASSNPRTGSYEQYF. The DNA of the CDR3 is TGTGCCAGCAGTAACCCCAGGACAGGATCATACGAGCAGTACTTC.

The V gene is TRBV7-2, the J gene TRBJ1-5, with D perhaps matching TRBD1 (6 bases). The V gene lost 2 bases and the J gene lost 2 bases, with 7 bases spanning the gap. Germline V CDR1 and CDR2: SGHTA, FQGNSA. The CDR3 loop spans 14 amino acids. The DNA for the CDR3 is TGTGCCAGCAGCTTATCAGGGGGCAATCAGCCCCAGCATTTT. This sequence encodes CASSLSGGNQPQHF.

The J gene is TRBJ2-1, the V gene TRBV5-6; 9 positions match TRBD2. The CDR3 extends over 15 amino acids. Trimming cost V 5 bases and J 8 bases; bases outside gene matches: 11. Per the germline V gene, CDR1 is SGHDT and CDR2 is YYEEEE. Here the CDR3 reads CASSPAAGGLYEQFF. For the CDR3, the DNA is TGTGCCAGCAGTCCTGCGGCGGGGGGGCTTTATGAGCAGTTCTTC.

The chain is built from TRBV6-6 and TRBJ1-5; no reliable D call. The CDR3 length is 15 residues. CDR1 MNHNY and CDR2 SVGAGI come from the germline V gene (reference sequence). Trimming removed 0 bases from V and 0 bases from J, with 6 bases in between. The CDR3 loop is CASSYSPYSNQPQHF. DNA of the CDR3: TGTGCCAGCAGTTACTCGCCGTATAGCAATCAGCCCCAGCATTTT.

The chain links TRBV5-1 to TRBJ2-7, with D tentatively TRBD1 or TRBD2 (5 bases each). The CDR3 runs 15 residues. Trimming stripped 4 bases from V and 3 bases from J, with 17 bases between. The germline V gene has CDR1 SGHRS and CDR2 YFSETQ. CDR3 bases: TGCGCCAGCAGCCCGGATCAGGTGGGACGCTACGAGCAGTACTTC. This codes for CASSPDQVGRYEQYF.

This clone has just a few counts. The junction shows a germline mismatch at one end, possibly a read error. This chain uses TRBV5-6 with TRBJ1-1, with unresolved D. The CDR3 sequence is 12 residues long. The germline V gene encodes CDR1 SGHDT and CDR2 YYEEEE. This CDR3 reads CASSYGNAEAFF. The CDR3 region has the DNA TGTGCCAGCAGCTATGGGAACGCTGAAGCTTTCTTT.

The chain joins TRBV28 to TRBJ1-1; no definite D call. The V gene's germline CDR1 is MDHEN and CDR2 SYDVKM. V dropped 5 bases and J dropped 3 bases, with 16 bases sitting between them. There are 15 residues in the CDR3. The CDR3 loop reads CASSAAGKADTEAFF. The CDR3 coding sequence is TGTGCCAGCAGTGCAGCCGGGAAGGCTGACACTGAAGCTTTCTTT.

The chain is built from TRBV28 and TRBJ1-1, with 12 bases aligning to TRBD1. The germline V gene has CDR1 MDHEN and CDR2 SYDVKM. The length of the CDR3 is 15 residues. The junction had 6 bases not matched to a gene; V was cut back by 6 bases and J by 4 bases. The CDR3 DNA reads TGTGCCAGCAGCCCCCGGGACAGGGGGCGCACTGAAGCTTTCTTT. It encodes CASSPRDRGRTEAFF.

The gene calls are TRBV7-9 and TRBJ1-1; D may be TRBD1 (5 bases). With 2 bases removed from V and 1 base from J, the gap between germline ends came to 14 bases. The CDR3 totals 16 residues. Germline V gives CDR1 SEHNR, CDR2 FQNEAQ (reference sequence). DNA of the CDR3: TGTGCCAGCAGCTTATCTTTTCAGGGACCGAACACTGAAGCTTTCTTT. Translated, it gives CASSLSFQGPNTEAFF.